The 26 T cell receptor beta chains given below trace back to one sample, sequenced in a study of blood T cell repertoires in COVID-19. Data came from immunoSEQ multiplex PCR; TCRdb stores just in-frame clones and leaves some out. The profile shows approximately 210,000 clones, 65% to 85% of them singletons. Specimen: peripheral blood. The receptors were sampled from a man in his fifties or sixties with active or convalescent COVID-19.

This chain connects TRBV5-1 to TRBJ1-2; 9 bases align to TRBD1. The CDR3 runs 16 residues. The V gene end was trimmed by 0 bases and the J gene end by 5 bases; junction bases not matched to a gene: 8. Germline loops: CDR1 SGHRS, CDR2 YFSETQ. The CDR3 spells CASSLANLGTGYGYTF. In DNA, the CDR3 is TGCGCCAGCAGCTTGGCCAATTTAGGGACAGGGTATGGCTACACCTTC. Supplemented by reference TRBV5-1 and TRBJ1-2, the full variable domain reads KAGVTQTPRYLIKTRGQQVTLSCSPISGHRSVSWYQQTPGQGLQFLFEYFSETQRNKGNFPGRFSGRQFSNSRSEMNVSTLELGDSALYLCASSLANLGTGYGYTFGSGTRLTVV.

The chain links TRBV10-3 to TRBJ2-1; 15 bases line up with TRBD2. Trimming cost V 7 bases and J 10 bases; bases outside gene matches: 14. The CDR3 length is 17 residues. Germline-derived CDR1 and CDR2 are ENHRY and SYGVKD. CDR3 sequence: CAIKDPGLAGGRSEQFF. The DNA for the CDR3 is TGTGCCATCAAGGACCCGGGACTAGCGGGGGGCAGAAGCGAGCAGTTCTTC.

V gene TRBV6-5 combines with J gene TRBJ2-7; D uncertain. The CDR3 loop spans 13 amino acids. In germline, CDR1 is MNHEY, CDR2 SVGAGI. V was shortened by 5 bases and J by 0 bases, with 8 bases between the two germline ends. The CDR3 nucleotides read TGTGCCAGCAGTCCCCTCCTCTCCTACGAGCAGTACTTC. It is translated as CASSPLLSYEQYF.

The chain links TRBV5-1 to TRBJ2-5, with TRBD1 matching over 9 bases. The germline V gene has CDR1 SGHRS and CDR2 YFSETQ. V lost 7 bases and J lost 5; bases outside the gene matches: 9. The CDR3 covers 14 residues. CDR3 DNA: TGCGCCAGCCGGACAGGGACAGGGAGGGAGACCCAGTACTTC. It codes for CASRTGTGRETQYF.

This chain uses TRBV27 with TRBJ2-2; tentatively, D is TRBD2 (7 bases). The CDR3 runs to 16 residues. CDR1 and CDR2 from the germline V gene are MNHEY and SMNVEV (reference sequence). Trimming pared 6 bases from V and 7 bases from J, leaving 21 bases between. The CDR3 sequence is CASSPPGAGRGGELFF. CDR3 nucleotides: TGTGCCAGCAGCCCCCCGGGGGCAGGGAGGGGCGGGGAGCTGTTTTTT.

This clone has only a few counts. V is TRBV30 and J is TRBJ1-5; D is ambiguous. The CDR3 covers 15 residues. The germline V gene has CDR1 GTSNPN and CDR2 SVGIG (reference sequence). With 0 bases removed from V and 5 bases from J, the gap between germline ends came to 14 bases. CDR3 sequence reads: CAWSVEGPPHQPQHF. The CDR3, as DNA: TGTGCCTGGAGTGTAGAGGGTCCCCCACATCAGCCCCAGCATTTT.

Only one count was recorded for this clone. The CDR3 DNA reads TGCGCCAGCAGCGCACCACAGGGGGCGGTCACTGAAGCTTTCTTT. Translation gives CASSAPQGAVTEAFF. The V call is TRBV5-1, the J call TRBJ1-1; 9 nucleotides line up with TRBD1. Germline assignment: CDR1 SGHRS and CDR2 YFSETQ. Trimming took 4 bases from V and 4 from J; bases not matched to a gene: 8. CDR3 length: 15 residues. The full variable domain, in which reference TRBV5-1 and TRBJ1-1 provide the parts outside the CDR3, is KAGVTQTPRYLIKTRGQQVTLSCSPISGHRSVSWYQQTPGQGLQFLFEYFSETQRNKGNFPGRFSGRQFSNSRSEMNVSTLELGDSALYLCASSAPQGAVTEAFFGQGTRLTVV.

The gene calls are TRBV19 and TRBJ2-4; 11 nucleotides line up with TRBD2. Germline lookup yields CDR1 LNHDA and CDR2 SQIVND (reference sequence). CDR3 length equals 14 residues. Trimming at V came to 6 bases and at J to 3 bases, leaving 1 base not matched to a gene. The DNA for the CDR3 is TGTGCCAGTAGGCTAGCGGGAGGCAAAAACATTCAGTACTTC. Its protein is CASRLAGGKNIQYF.

This chain connects TRBV5-1 to TRBJ1-1, with D perhaps TRBD1 (5 bases). The CDR3 has 15 amino acids. V was clipped by 1 base and J by 1 base, with 11 bases between them. Per germline, CDR1 SGHRS and CDR2 YFSETQ. DNA of the CDR3: TGCGCCAGCAGCTTGCTTGGGGGGTCGAACACTGAAGCTTTCTTT. Translated, it gives CASSLLGGSNTEAFF.

This chain links TRBV18 with TRBJ1-2; a possible D gene is TRBD1 (6 bases). There are 13 residues in the CDR3. Trimming left V 3 bases short and J 6 bases short, with 11 bases between. CDR1 and CDR2 (germline): KGHSH, LQKENI. As DNA, the CDR3 is TGTGCCAGCTCACCCAACAGGGCGGATGGCTACACCTTC. Amino acid sequence: CASSPNRADGYTF. Full variable domain (missing parts from reference TRBV18 and TRBJ1-2): NAGVMQNPRHLVRRRGQEARLRCSPMKGHSHVYWYRQLPEEGLKFMVYLQKENIIDESGMPKERFSAEFPKEGPSILRIQQVVRGDSAAYFCASSPNRADGYTFGSGTRLTVV.

The chain uses TRBV7-3 and TRBJ2-3, with D unclear. CDR3 size: 13 residues. Germline lookup yields CDR1 SGHTA and CDR2 FQGTGA. The ends were cut back, 2 bases at V and 2 bases at J, with 5 bases in the middle. The chain's CDR3 is CASSLSLTDTQYF. The CDR3 DNA is TGTGCCAGCAGCTTATCCCTCACAGATACGCAGTATTTT.

The gene calls are TRBV5-1 and TRBJ2-1; 10 bases match TRBD2. The CDR3 totals 15 residues. V dropped 4 bases and J dropped 7; count of bases not matched to a gene: 8. Germline loops: CDR1 SGHRS, CDR2 YFSETQ. As DNA, the CDR3 is TGCGCCAGCAGCCTGTTGGCTAGCGGGAGTAATGAGCAGTTCTTC. As protein: CASSLLASGSNEQFF.

V gene TRBV7-9 combines with J gene TRBJ1-2, with 8 bases fitting TRBD1. The J segment lost 7 bases and the V segment lost 1 base, leaving 5 bases of the junction unmatched. The CDR3 runs 14 residues. The germline V gene encodes CDR1 SEHNR and CDR2 FQNEAQ (reference sequence). CDR3 bases: TGTGCCAGCAGCTTAGACCAGGGGGCTGGTGGCTACACCTTC. Encoded protein: CASSLDQGAGGYTF.

The J gene is TRBJ1-6, the V gene TRBV6-4; D possibly corresponds to TRBD1 (5 bases). Germline CDR1 and CDR2: MRHNA and SNTAGT. V was trimmed by 2 bases and J by 10 bases, leaving 15 bases between them. This CDR3 region has 15 residues. The DNA for the CDR3 is TGTGCCAGCAGTGACGGCCCAGGGTCCGGATCACCCCTCCACTTT. Translating gives CASSDGPGSGSPLHF.

V usage is TRBV18 and J usage is TRBJ2-5; D might be TRBD2 (5 bases). Germline V gene lookup returns CDR1 KGHSH and CDR2 LQKENI. V lost 0 bases to trimming and J lost 3 bases, with 8 bases between them. This CDR3 is built from 14 residues. CDR3 in DNA: TGTGCCAGCTCACCACCCGGGAACAAAGAGACCCAGTACTTC. Residues: CASSPPGNKETQYF.

The chain joins TRBV7-2 to TRBJ1-6, with TRBD1 as a possible D gene (5 bases). Germline CDR1 and CDR2: SGHTA and FQGNSA. The V and J ends lost 1 base and 7 bases respectively, with 14 bases between them. This CDR3 region has 16 residues. CDR3 DNA: TGTGCCAGCAGCTTAGTAGGGCAGGGTCGAAATTCACCCCTCCACTTT. This gives the protein CASSLVGQGRNSPLHF. The full variable domain, its missing parts supplied by reference TRBV7-2 and TRBJ1-6, is GAGVSQSPSNKVTEKGKDVELRCDPISGHTALYWYRQSLGQGLEFLIYFQGNSAPDKSGLPSDRFSAERTGGSVSTLTIQRTQQEDSAVYLCASSLVGQGRNSPLHFGNGTRLTVT.

The chain uses TRBV28 and TRBJ1-4; D gene unclear. Germline CDR1 MDHEN, CDR2 SYDVKM. The germline V and J ends were trimmed by 6 bases and 8 bases, with 10 bases remaining between them. The length of the CDR3 is 12 residues. For the CDR3, the DNA is TGTGCCAGCAGACCACGGGAGGAAAAACTGTTTTTT. This encodes CASRPREEKLFF.

The rearrangement links TRBV13 to TRBJ1-1; D might be TRBD1 (5 bases). Looked up from germline, CDR1 is PRHDT and CDR2 is FYEKMQ (reference sequence). There are 14 residues in the CDR3. V was pared by 1 base and J by 4 bases, with 10 bases between. As DNA, the CDR3 is TGTGCCAGCAGCTTAGAGGAGACAGTCACTGAAGCTTTCTTT. Translated: CASSLEETVTEAFF.

The CDR3 DNA follows: TGTGCCAGCTCACCTCCGGGACTAGCTGAGACCCAGTACTTC. Translated: CASSPPGLAETQYF. The rearrangement joins TRBV18 to TRBJ2-5, with TRBD2 identical over 9 bases. Germline-derived CDR1 and CDR2 are KGHSH and LQKENI. The CDR3 is 14 residues long. V lost 3 bases, J lost 5 bases, and 4 bases stayed unmatched. The whole variable domain, filled in from reference TRBV18 and TRBJ2-5, reads NAGVMQNPRHLVRRRGQEARLRCSPMKGHSHVYWYRQLPEEGLKFMVYLQKENIIDESGMPKERFSAEFPKEGPSILRIQQVVRGDSAAYFCASSPPGLAETQYFGPGTRLLVL.

This clone was detected only a few times. The chain employs TRBV6-5 and TRBJ1-2; D not resolved. Germline lookup yields CDR1 MNHEY and CDR2 SVGAGI. Trimming took off 6 bases at V and 5 bases at J, with 16 bases between the two ends. This CDR3 spans 14 amino acids. The DNA for the CDR3 is TGTGCCAGCAGCCCGGGAGGGTTTCAATATGGCTACACCTTC. This gives the protein CASSPGGFQYGYTF.

The rearrangement joins TRBV7-9 to TRBJ1-1; 10 bases align to TRBD1. Germline V gene sequence: CDR1 SEHNR, CDR2 FQNEAQ (reference sequence). V trimming: 4 bases; J trimming: 6 bases; junction bases outside the gene matches: 5. The CDR3 has 14 amino acids. The DNA for the CDR3 is TGTGCCAGCAGCTGGGACAGGGGCGGGCCTGAAGCTTTCTTT. It is translated as CASSWDRGGPEAFF.

The chain couples TRBV9 to TRBJ2-1; tentative D call: TRBD2 (6 bases). Germline V CDR1 and CDR2: SGDLS, YYNGEE. Trimming removed 0 bases from V and 6 bases from J, with 10 bases in between. The CDR3 loop spans 14 amino acids. Here the CDR3 DNA reads TGTGCCAGCAGCGTAGGGGTTAGCGGCAATGAGCAGTTCTTC. Amino acids: CASSVGVSGNEQFF.

The sample holds one count of this clone. The J gene is TRBJ2-5, the V gene TRBV29-1; no firm D call. V was cut by 3 bases and J by 4 bases, with 15 bases left in between. The CDR3 runs to 14 residues. Germline loops: CDR1 SQVTM, CDR2 ANQGSEA. The CDR3 DNA sequence: TGCAGCGTTGAGGCGTCCCCCAGCGTAGAGACCCAGTACTTC. It yields the protein CSVEASPSVETQYF.

The rearrangement links TRBV19 to TRBJ1-2; D not resolved. The CDR3 length is 12 residues. V was clipped by 3 bases and J by 5 bases, with 7 bases between them. Germline V CDR1 and CDR2: LNHDA, SQIVND (reference sequence). The CDR3 nucleotides are TGTGCCAGTAGTATGGAGAGATATGGCTACACCTTC. Its translation is CASSMERYGYTF.

The CDR3 spells CASSPGRTSGSYEQYF. As DNA, the CDR3 is TGTGCCAGCAGCCCAGGGCGAACTAGCGGATCCTACGAGCAGTACTTC. The chain recombines TRBV5-4 with TRBJ2-7; 8 positions match TRBD2. With 4 bases clipped from V and 1 base from J, the junction kept 10 bases outside the gene matches. Per the germline V gene, CDR1 is SGHNT and CDR2 is YYREEE (reference sequence). The CDR3 extends over 16 amino acids.

This clone was found a few times. This chain links TRBV18 with TRBJ1-2; TRBD1 is a possible D gene (5 bases). V lost 5 bases and J 4 bases, leaving 14 bases between the germline ends. Germline V gene sequence: CDR1 KGHSH, CDR2 LQKENI. The CDR3 covers 14 residues. The CDR3 loop is CASSNGRVGYGYTF. The DNA of the CDR3 is TGTGCCAGCTCAAATGGCAGGGTCGGCTATGGCTACACCTTC. Variable domain in full (rest from reference TRBV18 and TRBJ1-2): NAGVMQNPRHLVRRRGQEARLRCSPMKGHSHVYWYRQLPEEGLKFMVYLQKENIIDESGMPKERFSAEFPKEGPSILRIQQVVRGDSAAYFCASSNGRVGYGYTFGSGTRLTVV.